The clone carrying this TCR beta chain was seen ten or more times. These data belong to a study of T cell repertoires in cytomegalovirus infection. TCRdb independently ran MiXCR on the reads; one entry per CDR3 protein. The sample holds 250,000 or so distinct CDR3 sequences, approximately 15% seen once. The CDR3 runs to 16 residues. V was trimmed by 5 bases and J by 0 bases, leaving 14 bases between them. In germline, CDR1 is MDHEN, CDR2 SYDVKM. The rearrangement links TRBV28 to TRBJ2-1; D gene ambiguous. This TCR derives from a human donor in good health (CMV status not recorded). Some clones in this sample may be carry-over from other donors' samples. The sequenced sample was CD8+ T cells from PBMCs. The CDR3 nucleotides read TGTGCCAGCAGTACAGTAGATGGAAGCTCCTACAATGAGCAGTTCTTC. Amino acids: CASSTVDGSSYNEQFF. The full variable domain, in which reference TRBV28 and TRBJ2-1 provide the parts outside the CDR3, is DVKVTQSSRYLVKRTGEKVFLECVQDMDHENMFWYRQDPGLGLRLIYFSYDVKMKEKGDIPEGYSVSREKKERFSLILESASTNQTSMYLCASSTVDGSSYNEQFFGPGTRLTVL.